This T cell receptor beta chain was recovered during a study of blood T cell repertoires in COVID-19. In the study overall: T cells, B-cell-depleted T cells, or PBMCs supplied cDNA or gDNA.

How the authors handled the data: By means of reference gene primer amplification, nucleated cell counts were estimated. Repertoires were generated with immunoSEQ multiplex PCR, while TCRdb's copy carries only in-frame clones and drops some. V and J calls and clone size are copied from that table; D and trimming were computed from the DNA. The repertoire holds 250,000 or so clones, with 89% as singletons. The V segment lost 1 base and the J segment 6 bases; nucleotides outside the gene matches: 11. CDR1 and CDR2 from the germline V gene are SGHRS and YFSETQ. The CDR3 has 17 amino acids. The genes are TRBV5-1 and TRBJ2-1; 9 positions match TRBD2. This receptor was taken from a woman aged 40 to 50 who had recovered from COVID-19. The sample comprised peripheral blood. Written as DNA, the CDR3 is TGCGCCAGCAGCTTGACGGAGGTTCTAGCGGGAACCAATGAGCAGTTCTTC. This encodes CASSLTEVLAGTNEQFF. The full variable domain, completed using reference TRBV5-1 and TRBJ2-1, is KAGVTQTPRYLIKTRGQQVTLSCSPISGHRSVSWYQQTPGQGLQFLFEYFSETQRNKGNFPGRFSGRQFSNSRSEMNVSTLELGDSALYLCASSLTEVLAGTNEQFFGPGTRLTVL.